The 18 T cell receptor beta chains given below trace back to one sample, sequenced in a study of control samples from healthy donors and cancer patients (dated by TCRdb to the early 2020s). Library creation used the immunoSEQ multiplex PCR assay. TCRdb carries this immuneACCESS record with in-frame sequences only. Its versions omit some clonotypes, under half of them owing to an unresolved V gene in the studies checked, with the rest unexplained. In all, the sample holds under 110,000 clones, and around 88% of those were seen once. The ten largest clones add up to approximately 8.4% of the sample. The sample consisted of blood. All receptors come from a man younger than 45 in good health.

In its sample, this clone was seen a few times. This chain uses TRBV30 with TRBJ2-3; D gene ambiguous. This CDR3 spans 12 amino acids. Germline V gives CDR1 GTSNPN, CDR2 SVGIG (reference sequence). Between the trimmed V and J ends, which lost 1 base and 10 bases, there was a span of 12 bases. DNA for the CDR3: TGTGCCTGGAGTGGGGCCCGGCCCCCGCAGTATTTT. As protein: CAWSGARPPQYF.

The chain couples TRBV7-3 to TRBJ2-5; 8 bases align to TRBD1. Germline trimming cut 2 bases from V and 4 bases from J; bases unmatched to any gene: 0. The germline V gene has CDR1 SGHTA and CDR2 FQGTGA. This CDR3 is 13 amino acids long. CDR3 DNA: TGTGCCAGCAGCTTAGACAGGGGAGAGACCCAGTACTTC. Protein product: CASSLDRGETQYF.

This clone was detected a few times. J is TRBJ2-2 and V is TRBV7-8; D is unresolved. The germline V gene has CDR1 SGHVS and CDR2 FQNEAQ. V lost 5 bases to trimming and J lost 2 bases, with 15 bases between them. The CDR3 spans 16 residues. The CDR3 coding sequence is TGTGCCAGCAGCCCTAAACGGCTCCGCAACACCGGGGAGCTGTTTTTT. Residues: CASSPKRLRNTGELFF.

The chain combines TRBV4-1 with TRBJ2-4; the D gene is possibly TRBD1 (6 bases). This CDR3 spans 15 amino acids. Germline values: CDR1 MGHRA, CDR2 YSYEKL. V was trimmed by 2 bases and J by 3 bases, leaving 11 bases between them. CDR3 DNA: TGCGCCAGCAGCCAATCGGGACAAAACAAAAACATTCAGTACTTC. Encoded protein: CASSQSGQNKNIQYF.

The rearrangement links TRBV5-6 to TRBJ1-1; D not certain. Germline CDR1 and CDR2: SGHDT and YYEEEE. The CDR3 covers 14 residues. The V and J ends lost 0 bases and 0 bases respectively, with 6 bases between them. CDR3 sequence reads: CASSLGPVNTEAFF. The CDR3 coding sequence is TGTGCCAGCAGCTTGGGACCCGTGAACACTGAAGCTTTCTTT.

The chain carries TRBV5-1 and TRBJ2-3; 10 bases map to TRBD1. Germline V gene sequence: CDR1 SGHRS, CDR2 YFSETQ. The CDR3 runs 17 residues. V lost 0 bases and J lost 1; bases outside the gene matches: 5. CDR3: CASSLGDRGIGTDTQYF. The CDR3 coding sequence is TGCGCCAGCAGCTTGGGGGACAGGGGAATAGGCACAGATACGCAGTATTTT.

The chain has TRBV4-3 and TRBJ2-3; TRBD2 aligns across 12 bases. This CDR3 comprises 17 residues. J lost 4 bases, V lost 4 bases, and 9 bases had no gene match. Germline assignment: CDR1 LGHNA and CDR2 YSLEER. This chain's CDR3 is CASSLGLAGPRPDTQYF. The CDR3 nucleotides read TGCGCCAGCAGCCTAGGACTAGCGGGGCCACGGCCAGATACGCAGTATTTT.

This clone was detected a few times. The chain links TRBV6-5 to TRBJ2-7; D may be TRBD1 (5 bases). CDR3 length equals 14 residues. The germline gives CDR1 MNHEY, CDR2 SVGAGI. The V gene lost 7 bases and the J gene lost 0 bases, with 13 bases spanning the gap. CDR3 protein: CASTEGGASYEQYV. The CDR3 DNA reads as TGTGCCAGCACCGAAGGTGGGGCCTCCTACGAGCAGTACGTC.

The gene calls are TRBV5-1 and TRBJ1-4; D unresolved. The CDR3 is made up of 14 amino acids. Between the trimmed V and J ends, which lost 0 bases and 7 bases, there was a span of 10 bases. CDR1 and CDR2 (germline): SGHRS, YFSETQ. As DNA, the CDR3 is TGCGCCAGCAGCTTGGGCCCCGCGGGTGAAAAACTGTTTTTT. It specifies CASSLGPAGEKLFF.

Here the CDR3 reads CASSPGRGMRAEAFF. The DNA for the CDR3 is TGTGCCAGCAGCCCGGGGCGGGGGATGAGGGCTGAAGCTTTCTTT. The chain employs TRBV5-6 and TRBJ1-1, with D possibly TRBD1 on 5 matching bases. In germline, CDR1 is SGHDT, CDR2 YYEEEE. The CDR3 length is 15 residues. V lost 4 bases, J lost 6 bases, and 19 bases lay in between. The complete variable domain, with remaining parts taken from reference TRBV5-6 and TRBJ1-1, reads DAGVTQSPTHLIKTRGQQVTLRCSPKSGHDTVSWYQQALGQGPQFIFQYYEEEERQRGNFPDRFSGHQFPNYSSELNVNALLLGDSALYLCASSPGRGMRAEAFFGQGTRLTVV.

This clone was found a few times. CDR3 in DNA: TGTGCCAGCAGCTCCGGGACCACGAGAGGAAGCACAGATACGCAGTATTTT. Translation gives CASSSGTTRGSTDTQYF. The chain combines TRBV5-4 with TRBJ2-3, with D perhaps TRBD1 or TRBD2 (5 bases each). The CDR3 length is 17 residues. Germline CDR1 reads SGHNT; CDR2 reads YYREEE (reference sequence). Deletions cut 3 bases from V and 0 bases from J, with 17 bases between.

This rearrangement joins TRBV12-3 or TRBV12-4 to TRBJ2-1, with no clear D. The CDR3 has 12 residues. V lost 4 bases, J lost 7 bases, and 8 bases lay in between. The CDR3 reads CASSSFGNEQFF. DNA of the CDR3: TGTGCCAGCAGTTCATTTGGAAATGAGCAGTTCTTC.

DNA of the CDR3: TGTGCCAGCAGTTGGGGACAGATGAACACTGAAGCTTTCTTT. This codes for CASSWGQMNTEAFF. The chain employs TRBV5-4 and TRBJ1-1; TRBD1 matches 7 bases. The CDR3 has 14 residues. The germline V gene has CDR1 SGHNT and CDR2 YYREEE (reference sequence). The junction had 4 bases not matched to a gene; V was cut back by 5 bases and J by 0 bases.

The chain links TRBV19 to TRBJ1-5; no definite D call. Trimming left V 10 bases short and J 0 bases short, with 19 bases between. The CDR3 is 16 amino acids. From germline, CDR1 is LNHDA and CDR2 SQIVND (reference sequence). This CDR3 reads CATWDLGSRSNQPQHF. The DNA of the CDR3 is TGTGCCACCTGGGATCTGGGATCGCGTAGCAATCAGCCCCAGCATTTT.

This chain joins TRBV21-1 and TRBJ2-5; the listed D gene, TRBD1, was not tested against the DNA. TRBV21-1 is a known pseudogene. This CDR3 region has 14 residues. The CDR3 reads CASSTRGRQETQYF. The CDR3 DNA sequence: TGTGCCAGCAGCACCAGGGGGCGTCAAGAGACCCAGTACTTC.

V gene TRBV7-7 combines with J gene TRBJ2-5, with a weak D call TRBD2 (5 bases). V gave up 1 base and J gave up 3 bases, with 12 bases separating them. Germline CDR1 reads SSHAT; CDR2 reads FNYEAQ (reference sequence). This CDR3 is 15 amino acids long. The CDR3 sequence: CASSLGAGLEETQYF. CDR3 in DNA: TGTGCCAGCAGCTTAGGGGCAGGACTCGAAGAGACCCAGTACTTC.

The J gene is TRBJ1-1, the V gene TRBV30, with D hard to call. Germline V gene lookup returns CDR1 GTSNPN and CDR2 SVGIG (reference sequence). The CDR3 extends over 13 amino acids. V was cut by 2 bases and J by 0 bases, with 7 bases left in between. CDR3 DNA sequence: TGTGCCTGGAGTCCCAGATTGAACACTGAAGCTTTCTTT. Amino acid sequence: CAWSPRLNTEAFF.

The rearrangement uses TRBV18 and TRBJ1-4; tentative D call: TRBD1 (6 bases). Trimming removed 3 bases at V and 6 bases at J, with 11 bases between. The CDR3 is made up of 14 amino acids. Germline V gene data show CDR1 as KGHSH and CDR2 as LQKENI. CDR3 nucleotides: TGTGCCAGCTCACCTATATCAGGGGATGAAAAACTGTTTTTT. This codes for CASSPISGDEKLFF.